The rows below give T cell receptor beta chains drawn from one sample of a study of blood T cell repertoires in COVID-19. Data came from immunoSEQ multiplex PCR; TCRdb stores just in-frame clones and leaves some out. The sample records tens of thousands of clones, approximately 82% being singletons. The sequencing sample was made of peripheral blood. The origin of the receptors is a human donor in a cohort sampled during active COVID-19. Both conserved end residues are part of each CDR3. A D gene is named only where the DNA matches it firmly. Clone sizes are given selectively: once, few, many, or a class where the clone is expanded.

d_call: NA
v_call: TRBV7-9
clone_size: few
j_call: TRBJ1-2
cdr3_aa: CASSLSPDLGGYTF
cdr3_nt: TGTGCCAGCAGCTTATCCCCGGACTTAGGGGGCTACACCTTC

d_call: NA
v_call: TRBV2
clone_size: once
j_call: TRBJ2-5
cdr3_aa: CASRGGLRETQYF
cdr3_nt: TGTGCCAGCAGGGGGGGTCTACGAGAGACCCAGTACTTC

d_call: NA
v_call: TRBV6-2/TRBV6-3
clone_size: NA
j_call: TRBJ1-2
cdr3_aa: CASSYLTSTANYGYTF
cdr3_nt: TGTGCCAGCAGTTACCTCACTTCGACTGCTAACTATGGCTACACCTTC

d_call: TRBD1
v_call: TRBV28
clone_size: NA
j_call: TRBJ2-7
cdr3_aa: CVSNRDRGTYEQYF
cdr3_nt: TGTGTCTCTAACCGGGACAGGGGAACCTACGAGCAGTACTTC

d_call: TRBD1
v_call: TRBV7-9
clone_size: few
j_call: TRBJ1-1
cdr3_aa: CASSLDRVNTEAFF
cdr3_nt: TGTGCCAGCAGCTTGGACAGGGTAAACACTGAAGCTTTCTTT

d_call: NA
v_call: TRBV27
clone_size: NA
j_call: TRBJ2-7
cdr3_aa: CASSFAVSYEQYF
cdr3_nt: TGTGCCAGCAGTTTCGCGGTCTCCTACGAGCAGTACTTC

d_call: TRBD2
v_call: TRBV24-1
clone_size: NA
j_call: TRBJ2-5
cdr3_aa: CATSDNGGAMETQYF
cdr3_nt: TGTGCCACCAGTGATAACGGGGGGGCCATGGAGACCCAGTACTTC

d_call: NA
v_call: TRBV6-6
clone_size: NA
j_call: TRBJ1-1
cdr3_aa: CASIFLSGWNTEAFF
cdr3_nt: TGTGCCAGCATATTCCTCTCCGGGTGGAACACTGAAGCTTTCTTT

d_call: NA
v_call: TRBV30
clone_size: few
j_call: TRBJ1-1
cdr3_aa: CAWGGPEAFF
cdr3_nt: TGTGCCTGGGGTGGGCCGGAAGCTTTCTTT

d_call: TRBD1
v_call: TRBV10-2
clone_size: NA
j_call: TRBJ2-7
cdr3_aa: CASNFKDRLNEQYF
cdr3_nt: TGCGCCAGCAACTTCAAGGACAGGTTAAACGAGCAGTACTTC

d_call: TRBD1
v_call: TRBV12-3/TRBV12-4
clone_size: NA
j_call: TRBJ2-7
cdr3_aa: CASSGIQGTEQYF
cdr3_nt: TGTGCCAGCAGCGGAATTCAAGGGACAGAACAGTACTTC

d_call: TRBD1
v_call: TRBV18
clone_size: NA
j_call: TRBJ1-2
cdr3_aa: CASSQQGGDYGYTF
cdr3_nt: TGTGCCAGCTCACAACAGGGGGGTGACTATGGCTACACCTTC

d_call: TRBD1
v_call: TRBV15
clone_size: few
j_call: TRBJ2-5
cdr3_aa: CATSRDFGQGAQLGETQYF
cdr3_nt: TGTGCCACCAGCAGAGATTTTGGACAGGGGGCTCAGCTAGGGGAGACCCAGTACTTC

d_call: NA
v_call: TRBV4-3
clone_size: NA
j_call: TRBJ1-2
cdr3_aa: CASSRHRVGSGYGYTF
cdr3_nt: TGCGCCAGCAGCCGCCACAGGGTTGGCTCGGGCTATGGCTACACCTTC

d_call: TRBD2
v_call: TRBV3-1/TRBV3-2
clone_size: NA
j_call: TRBJ2-2
cdr3_aa: CASSPRGGPGELFF
cdr3_nt: TGTGCCAGCAGCCCCCGCGGGGGGCCCGGGGAGCTGTTTTTT

d_call: NA
v_call: TRBV2
clone_size: NA
j_call: TRBJ2-3
cdr3_aa: CASSVTSSLDTQYF
cdr3_nt: TGTGCCAGCAGTGTTACGAGTTCTTTAGATACGCAGTATTTT

d_call: NA
v_call: TRBV6-1
clone_size: NA
j_call: TRBJ1-3
cdr3_aa: CASSESIVTRNSGNTIYF
cdr3_nt: TGTGCCAGCAGTGAAAGTATAGTTACGAGGAACTCTGGAAACACCATATATTTT

d_call: NA
v_call: TRBV30
clone_size: NA
j_call: TRBJ1-2
cdr3_aa: CAWSSPIDDYGYTF
cdr3_nt: TGTGCCTGGAGTAGCCCCATCGATGACTATGGCTACACCTTC

d_call: TRBD2
v_call: TRBV6-5
clone_size: NA
j_call: TRBJ2-5
cdr3_aa: CASSSLAGGPETQYF
cdr3_nt: TGTGCCAGCAGTTCATTAGCGGGGGGGCCGGAGACCCAGTACTTC

d_call: NA
v_call: TRBV7-2
clone_size: NA
j_call: TRBJ1-6
cdr3_aa: CASSAAQSSYNSPLHF
cdr3_nt: TGTGCCAGCAGCGCCGCACAGAGCTCCTATAATTCACCCCTCCACTTT

d_call: TRBD1
v_call: TRBV6-2/TRBV6-3
clone_size: NA
j_call: TRBJ1-1
cdr3_aa: CASSYLYRRGVRTEAFF
cdr3_nt: TGTGCCAGCAGTTATCTCTACCGCAGGGGGGTAAGAACTGAAGCTTTCTTT

d_call: NA
v_call: TRBV7-2
clone_size: NA
j_call: TRBJ2-7
cdr3_aa: CASSLEYSYEQYF
cdr3_nt: TGTGCCAGCAGCTTAGAATATTCCTACGAGCAGTACTTC

d_call: TRBD2
v_call: TRBV10-2
clone_size: NA
j_call: TRBJ2-7
cdr3_aa: CASGSRGGSDEQYF
cdr3_nt: TGCGCCAGCGGCTCCCGGGGGGGCAGTGACGAGCAGTACTTC

d_call: NA
v_call: TRBV19
clone_size: NA
j_call: TRBJ1-1
cdr3_aa: CASRRDPEGVTEAFF
cdr3_nt: TGTGCCAGCCGCCGGGACCCCGAGGGGGTCACTGAAGCTTTCTTT

d_call: NA
v_call: TRBV6-5
clone_size: NA
j_call: TRBJ1-4
cdr3_aa: CASSLQGSTNEKLFF
cdr3_nt: TGTGCCAGCAGTCTTCAGGGTTCCACTAATGAAAAACTGTTTTTT

d_call: NA
v_call: TRBV7-2
clone_size: few
j_call: TRBJ1-1
cdr3_aa: CASSLGKGGAFF
cdr3_nt: TGTGCCAGCAGCTTAGGAAAGGGGGGGGCTTTCTTT

d_call: NA
v_call: TRBV9
clone_size: NA
j_call: TRBJ2-3
cdr3_aa: CASSEPSTDTQYF
cdr3_nt: TGTGCCAGCAGCGAGCCGTCCACAGATACGCAGTATTTT

d_call: TRBD1
v_call: TRBV28
clone_size: NA
j_call: TRBJ1-2
cdr3_aa: CASQTGVYGYTF
cdr3_nt: TGTGCCAGCCAGACAGGGGTTTATGGCTACACCTTC

d_call: NA
v_call: TRBV28
clone_size: NA
j_call: TRBJ2-7
cdr3_aa: CASSYPYRVAYGRYEQYF
cdr3_nt: TGTGCCAGCAGTTACCCCTACAGGGTTGCGTATGGCCGGTACGAGCAGTACTTC

d_call: TRBD1
v_call: TRBV14
clone_size: NA
j_call: TRBJ2-3
cdr3_aa: CASKGTGGPDTQYF
cdr3_nt: TGTGCCAGCAAGGGGACAGGGGGCCCAGATACGCAGTATTTT

d_call: NA
v_call: TRBV6-6
clone_size: NA
j_call: TRBJ1-1
cdr3_aa: CASSYPRWTEAFF
cdr3_nt: TGTGCCAGCAGTTATCCCAGGTGGACTGAAGCTTTCTTT

d_call: TRBD2
v_call: TRBV11-2
clone_size: NA
j_call: TRBJ2-1
cdr3_aa: CASSSGLAGGLRQFF
cdr3_nt: TGTGCCAGCAGCTCTGGACTAGCGGGGGGTCTTCGTCAGTTCTTC

d_call: NA
v_call: TRBV5-5
clone_size: NA
j_call: TRBJ1-3
cdr3_aa: CASSFMGYQRGNTIYF
cdr3_nt: TGTGCCAGCAGCTTCATGGGCTATCAAAGGGGAAACACCATATATTTT

d_call: NA
v_call: TRBV27
clone_size: NA
j_call: TRBJ1-2
cdr3_aa: CASSPRGPYGYTF
cdr3_nt: TGTGCCAGCAGTCCCCGTGGCCCCTATGGCTACACCTTC

d_call: NA
v_call: TRBV6-5
clone_size: once
j_call: TRBJ1-5
cdr3_aa: CASSYGGNGNQPQHF
cdr3_nt: TGTGCCAGCAGTTACGGCGGAAACGGCAATCAGCCCCAGCATTTT

d_call: NA
v_call: TRBV19
clone_size: NA
j_call: TRBJ2-7
cdr3_aa: CASRQRDKEYF
cdr3_nt: TGTGCCAGCCGCCAGAGGGACAAAGAGTACTTC

d_call: TRBD1
v_call: TRBV19
clone_size: NA
j_call: TRBJ1-1
cdr3_aa: CASRGGTGFSSGTEAFF
cdr3_nt: TGTGCCAGTAGAGGAGGGACAGGGTTCTCTTCGGGCACTGAAGCTTTCTTT